The entry that follows covers one T cell receptor (beta chain) sequence. The antigen remains unidentified. The data stem from a study of Graves' ophthalmopathy and Graves' hyperthyroidism. Study-wide results and limits: Ophthalmopathy versus stable hyperthyroidism: 13-signature model gave just under 90% sensitivity, around 81% specificity.

The CDR3 covers 16 residues. Losses at the gene ends were 6 bases for V and 5 bases for J; bases not matched to a gene: 9. Per germline, CDR1 SEHNR and CDR2 FQNEAQ (reference sequence). RNA transcripts were the source from which TCR beta CDR3 regions were amplified. Amplification began with first-round RT-PCR using HTBI primers, then second-round multiplex PCR was performed. Using its own MiXCR run on the multiplex PCR reads, TCRdb lists one record per CDR3 protein. The data show about 1.1 million distinct CDR3 sequences, about two fifths seen once. The sample comprised peripheral blood or thyroid tissue (not recorded which). This clonotype was sampled from an adult man with Graves' hyperthyroidism. The chain is built from TRBV7-9 and TRBJ2-5, with TRBD2 matching over 13 bases. The CDR3 sequence: CASRGLAGAGLETQYF. The CDR3, as DNA: TGTGCCAGCAGAGGACTAGCGGGGGCCGGCTTGGAGACCCAGTACTTC. Combining the CDR3 with reference TRBV7-9 and TRBJ2-5 gives the whole variable domain DTGVSQNPRHKITKRGQNVTFRCDPISEHNRLYWYRQTLGQGPEFLTYFQNEAQLEKSRLLSDRFSAERPKGSFSTLEIQRTEQGDSAMYLCASRGLAGAGLETQYFGPGTRLLVL.